This TCR beta chain was obtained from a study of shared clonotypes between healthy human individuals. Whole-study findings and limits: For naive CD4 cells, approximately 4.7% of clonotypes were shared across a handful of donors.

V lost 1 base and J lost 8, with 10 bases in between. Per germline, CDR1 SGHTA and CDR2 FQGTGA. The CDR3 sequence is 13 residues long. Donors included only healthy HIV-negative adults lacking recent acute infections or vaccinations. Produced via immunoSEQ multiplex PCR; TCRdb's table is partial and in-frame only. This sample yields more than 1,200,000 clones, of which 98% are seen a single time; roughly 0.36% belongs to the top ten. As to this clone: Its cognate antigen is unknown.

The chain combines TRBV7-3 with TRBJ2-3, with a weak D call TRBD2 (6 bases). The receptor comes from a man aged 25 to 40 in good health. The material sequenced was naive CD4+ T cells sorted from blood. Subset indicated: CD45RA+ positively selected. The CDR3 here is CASSLIGGITQYF. CDR3 DNA sequence: TGTGCCAGCAGCTTAATCGGAGGGATTACGCAGTATTTT.